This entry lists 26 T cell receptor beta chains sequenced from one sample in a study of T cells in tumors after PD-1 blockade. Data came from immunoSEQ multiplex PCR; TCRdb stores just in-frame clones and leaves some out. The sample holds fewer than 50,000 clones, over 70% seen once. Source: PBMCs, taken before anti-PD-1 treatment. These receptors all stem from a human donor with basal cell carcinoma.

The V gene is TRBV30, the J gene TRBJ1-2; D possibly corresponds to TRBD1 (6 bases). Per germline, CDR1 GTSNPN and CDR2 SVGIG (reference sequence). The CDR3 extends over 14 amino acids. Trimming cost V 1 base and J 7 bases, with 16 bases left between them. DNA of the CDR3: TGTGCCTGGAGTGCAGCGGGGGCGCTGGGTGGCTACACCTTC. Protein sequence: CAWSAAGALGGYTF.

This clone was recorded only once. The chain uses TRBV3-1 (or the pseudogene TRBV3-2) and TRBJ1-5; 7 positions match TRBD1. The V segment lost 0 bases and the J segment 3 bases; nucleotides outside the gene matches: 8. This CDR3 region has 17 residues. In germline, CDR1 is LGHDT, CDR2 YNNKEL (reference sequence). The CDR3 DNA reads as TGTGCCAGCAGCCAAGATCTTCCGGGACAGTACAATCAGCCCCAGCATTTT. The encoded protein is CASSQDLPGQYNQPQHF.

DNA for the CDR3: TGTGCCTGGGGAAAAGGGCGGGGAAGACAAGAGACCCAGTACTTC. As protein: CAWGKGRGRQETQYF. The chain has TRBV30 and TRBJ2-5; D may be TRBD2 (6 bases). The CDR3 extends over 15 amino acids. In germline, CDR1 is GTSNPN, CDR2 SVGIG (reference sequence). Trimming stripped 5 bases from V and 2 bases from J, with 18 bases between.

The CDR3 loop is CASPGNEQFF. As DNA, the CDR3 is TGTGCCAGCCCCGGGAATGAGCAGTTCTTC. The rearrangement uses TRBV21-1 and TRBJ2-1; the table's D gene call, TRBD2, was not cross checked with the DNA. TRBV21-1 is deemed a pseudogene. The CDR3 totals 10 residues.

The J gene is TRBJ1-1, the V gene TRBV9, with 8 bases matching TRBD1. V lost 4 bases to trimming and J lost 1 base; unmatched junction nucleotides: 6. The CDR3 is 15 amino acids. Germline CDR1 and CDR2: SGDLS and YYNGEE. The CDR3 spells CASSPWTGRNTEAFF. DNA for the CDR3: TGTGCCAGCAGCCCCTGGACAGGGAGGAACACTGAAGCTTTCTTT.

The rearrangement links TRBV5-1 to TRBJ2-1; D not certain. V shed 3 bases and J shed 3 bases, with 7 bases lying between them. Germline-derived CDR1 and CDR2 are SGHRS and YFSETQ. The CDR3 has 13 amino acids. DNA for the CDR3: TGCGCCAGCAGCTCCCACGACTACAATGAGCAGTTCTTC. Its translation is CASSSHDYNEQFF.

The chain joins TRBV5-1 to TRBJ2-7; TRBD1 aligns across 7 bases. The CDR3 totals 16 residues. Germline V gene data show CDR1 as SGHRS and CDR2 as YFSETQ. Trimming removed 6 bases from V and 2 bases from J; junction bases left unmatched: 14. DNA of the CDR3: TGCGCCAGCACCCTTGGTGTAGGGGGCTCAACCTACGAGCAGTACTTC. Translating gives CASTLGVGGSTYEQYF.

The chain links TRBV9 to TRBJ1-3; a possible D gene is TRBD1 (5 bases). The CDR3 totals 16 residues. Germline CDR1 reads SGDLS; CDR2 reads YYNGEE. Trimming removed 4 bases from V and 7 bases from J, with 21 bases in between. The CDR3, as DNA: TGTGCCAGCAGCCCCCGGGACCCTCGACGAATGAACACCATATATTTT. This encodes CASSPRDPRRMNTIYF.

The CDR3 nucleotides are TGTGCCAGCAGTGAGGGGGGCCTGGGTGAAAAACTGTTTTTT. This translates into CASSEGGLGEKLFF. This chain uses TRBV6-1 with TRBJ1-4; possible D gene TRBD1, 6 bases. The CDR3 loop spans 14 amino acids. Germline V gene data show CDR1 as MNHNS and CDR2 as SASEGT. Trimming removed 3 bases from V and 7 bases from J, with 12 bases in between.

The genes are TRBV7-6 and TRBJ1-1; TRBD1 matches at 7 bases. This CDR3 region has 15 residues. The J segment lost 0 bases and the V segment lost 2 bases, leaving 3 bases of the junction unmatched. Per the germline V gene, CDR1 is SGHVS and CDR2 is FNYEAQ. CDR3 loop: CASSLSGTVNTEAFF. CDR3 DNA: TGTGCCAGCAGCTTATCCGGGACAGTGAACACTGAAGCTTTCTTT.

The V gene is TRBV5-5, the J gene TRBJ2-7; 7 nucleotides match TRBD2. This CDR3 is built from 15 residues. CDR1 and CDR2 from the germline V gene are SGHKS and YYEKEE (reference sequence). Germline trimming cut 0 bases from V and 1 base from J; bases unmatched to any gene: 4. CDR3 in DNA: TGTGCCAGCAGCTTGGAAGCGGGACCGTCCTACGAGCAGTACTTC. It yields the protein CASSLEAGPSYEQYF.

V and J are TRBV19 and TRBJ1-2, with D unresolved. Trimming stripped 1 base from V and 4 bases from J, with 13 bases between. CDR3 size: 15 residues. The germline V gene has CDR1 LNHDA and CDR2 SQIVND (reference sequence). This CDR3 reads CASSIVAAQSYGYTF. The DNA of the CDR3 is TGTGCCAGTAGTATAGTTGCGGCTCAAAGCTATGGCTACACCTTC.

The CDR3 bases are TGCAGCCCCCGGGACGGCTTCACAGATACGCAGTATTTT. This encodes CSPRDGFTDTQYF. The V and J genes are TRBV29-1 and TRBJ2-3; D may match TRBD1 or TRBD2 (5 bases each). Germline loops: CDR1 SQVTM, CDR2 ANQGSEA. Trimming removed 8 bases at V and 2 bases at J, with 14 bases between. The CDR3 loop spans 13 amino acids.

The CDR3 loop reads CASSPTSVTSYEQYF. The CDR3 bases are TGCGCCAGCAGCCCAACCTCTGTCACCTCCTACGAGCAGTACTTC. The chain uses TRBV4-1 and TRBJ2-7; D is uncertain. The ends were cut back, 4 bases at V and 0 bases at J, with 13 bases in the middle. Per the germline V gene, CDR1 is MGHRA and CDR2 is YSYEKL. This CDR3 comprises 15 residues.

CDR3 DNA sequence: TGTGCCAGCAAATGGACTAGCGGGGTCGCAGATACGCAGTATTTT. This sequence encodes CASKWTSGVADTQYF. J is TRBJ2-3 and V is TRBV7-2; 12 bases are a match to TRBD2. J was trimmed by 4 bases and V by 7 bases; bases with no gene match: 6. Germline-derived CDR1 and CDR2 are SGHTA and FQGNSA. This CDR3 spans 15 amino acids.

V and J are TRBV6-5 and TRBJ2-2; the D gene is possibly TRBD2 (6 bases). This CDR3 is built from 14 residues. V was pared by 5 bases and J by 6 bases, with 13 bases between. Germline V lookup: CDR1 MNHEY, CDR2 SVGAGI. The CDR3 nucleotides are TGTGCCAGCAGTAGGAGGGGTGAACCCGGGGAGCTGTTTTTT. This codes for CASSRRGEPGELFF.

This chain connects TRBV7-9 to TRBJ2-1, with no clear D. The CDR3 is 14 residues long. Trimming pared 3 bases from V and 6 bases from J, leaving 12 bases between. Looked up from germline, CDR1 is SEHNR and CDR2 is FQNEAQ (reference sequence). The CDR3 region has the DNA TGTGCCAGCAGCTTTGGCACGGCGGTCAATGAGCAGTTCTTC. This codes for CASSFGTAVNEQFF.

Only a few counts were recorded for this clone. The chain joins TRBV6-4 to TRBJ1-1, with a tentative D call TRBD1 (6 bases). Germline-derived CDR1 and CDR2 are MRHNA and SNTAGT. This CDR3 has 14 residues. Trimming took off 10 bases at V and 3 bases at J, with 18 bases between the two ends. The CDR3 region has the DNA TGTGCCACGTCCACAGGGCATGAACACACTGAAGCTTTCTTT. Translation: CATSTGHEHTEAFF.

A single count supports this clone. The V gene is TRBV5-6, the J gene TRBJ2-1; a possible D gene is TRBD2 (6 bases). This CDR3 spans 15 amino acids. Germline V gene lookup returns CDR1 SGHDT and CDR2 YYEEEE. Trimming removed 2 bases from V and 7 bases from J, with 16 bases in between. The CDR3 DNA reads TGTGCCAGCAGCTTCGGGTCGGGTCGGGGGAATGAGCAGTTCTTC. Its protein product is CASSFGSGRGNEQFF. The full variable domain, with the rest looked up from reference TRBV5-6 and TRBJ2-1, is DAGVTQSPTHLIKTRGQQVTLRCSPKSGHDTVSWYQQALGQGPQFIFQYYEEEERQRGNFPDRFSGHQFPNYSSELNVNALLLGDSALYLCASSFGSGRGNEQFFGPGTRLTVL.

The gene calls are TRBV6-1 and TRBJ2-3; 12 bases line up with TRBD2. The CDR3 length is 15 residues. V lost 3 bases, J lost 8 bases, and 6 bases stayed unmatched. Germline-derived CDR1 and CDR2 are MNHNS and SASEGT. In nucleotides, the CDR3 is TGTGCCAGCAGTGAGGCTAGCGGGGGGGCCGGTACGCAGTATTTT. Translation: CASSEASGGAGTQYF.

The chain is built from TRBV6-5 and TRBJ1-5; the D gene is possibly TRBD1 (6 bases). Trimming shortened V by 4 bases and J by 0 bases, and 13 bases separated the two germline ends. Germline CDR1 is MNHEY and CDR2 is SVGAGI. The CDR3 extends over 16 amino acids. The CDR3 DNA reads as TGTGCCAGCAGTTCTGACAGGAAATATAGCAATCAGCCCCAGCATTTT. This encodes CASSSDRKYSNQPQHF.

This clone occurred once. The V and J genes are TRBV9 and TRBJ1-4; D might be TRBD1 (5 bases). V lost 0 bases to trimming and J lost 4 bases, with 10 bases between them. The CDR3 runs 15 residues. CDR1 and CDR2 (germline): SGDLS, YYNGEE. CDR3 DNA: TGTGCCAGCAGCGTAGGGCAGGGATTTAATGAAAAACTGTTTTTT. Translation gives CASSVGQGFNEKLFF. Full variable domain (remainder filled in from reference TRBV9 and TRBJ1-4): DSGVTQTPKHLITATGQRVTLRCSPRSGDLSVYWYQQSLDQGLQFLIQYYNGEERAKGNILERFSAQQFPDLHSELNLSSLELGDSALYFCASSVGQGFNEKLFFGSGTQLSVL.

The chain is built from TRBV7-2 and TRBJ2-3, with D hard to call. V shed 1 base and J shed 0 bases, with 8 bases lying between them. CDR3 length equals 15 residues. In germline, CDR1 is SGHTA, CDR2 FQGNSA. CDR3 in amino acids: CASSLDPSSTDTQYF. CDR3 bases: TGTGCCAGCAGCTTAGACCCCTCTAGCACAGATACGCAGTATTTT.

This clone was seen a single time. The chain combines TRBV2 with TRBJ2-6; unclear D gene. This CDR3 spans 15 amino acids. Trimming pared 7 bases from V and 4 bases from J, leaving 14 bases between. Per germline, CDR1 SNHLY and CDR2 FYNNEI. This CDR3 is CASKWSLAGANVLTF. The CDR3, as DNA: TGTGCCAGCAAATGGTCTCTCGCCGGGGCCAACGTCCTGACTTTC.

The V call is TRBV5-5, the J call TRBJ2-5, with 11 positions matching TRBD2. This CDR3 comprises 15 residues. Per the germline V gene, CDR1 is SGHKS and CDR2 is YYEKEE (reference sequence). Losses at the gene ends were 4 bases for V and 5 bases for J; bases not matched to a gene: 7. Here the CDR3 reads CASSPSGGLRETQYF. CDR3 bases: TGTGCCAGCAGCCCTAGCGGGGGGCTGCGGGAGACCCAGTACTTC. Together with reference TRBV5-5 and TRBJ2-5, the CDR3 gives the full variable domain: DAGVTQSPTHLIKTRGQQVTLRCSPISGHKSVSWYQQVLGQGPQFIFQYYEKEERGRGNFPDRFSARQFPNYSSELNVNALLLGDSALYLCASSPSGGLRETQYFGPGTRLLVL.

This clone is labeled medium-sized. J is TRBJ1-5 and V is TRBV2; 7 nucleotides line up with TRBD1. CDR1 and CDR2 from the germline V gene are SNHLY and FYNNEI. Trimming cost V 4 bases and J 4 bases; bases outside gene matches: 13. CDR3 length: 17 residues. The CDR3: CASSGIPGQIFNQPQHF. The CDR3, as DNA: TGTGCCAGCAGTGGGATCCCGGGACAGATTTTTAATCAGCCCCAGCATTTT.